Shown below are 25 T cell receptor beta chains from a single sample sequenced in a study of vaccination and CD4 T cells after COVID-19. For these TCRs, the target antigens are not known. Treatment described: approximately 9-day PBMC culture with coronavirus spike peptide pools or control peptides (ViraFEST assay). Sequenced with the Oncomine TCR Beta short-read assay was DNA taken from cultured CD4+ T cells. Each CDR3 protein is one row after TCRdb ran MiXCR on the PCR reads. This table holds approximately 13,000 distinct CDR3 sequences, under 50% found once. The sequencing sample was made of CD4+ T cells from blood, cultured in vitro. These receptors all stem from a human donor who had recovered from COVID-19.

The J gene is TRBJ1-5, the V gene TRBV12-3 or TRBV12-4; D is unresolved. The CDR3 has 13 residues. Trimming removed 5 bases at V and 4 bases at J, with 9 bases between. In nucleotides, the CDR3 is TGTGCCAGCAGTGGATCCAGTAATCAGCCCCAGCATTTT. It specifies CASSGSSNQPQHF.

The genes are TRBV20-1 and TRBJ1-1; D gene unclear. The CDR3 is 11 amino acids. Germline V lookup: CDR1 DFQATT, CDR2 SNEGSKA (reference sequence). V was pared by 5 bases and J by 8 bases, with 12 bases between. The CDR3 DNA reads as TGCAGTGCTCAGCTCGGCGGGGAAGCTTTCTTT. It is translated as CSAQLGGEAFF.

The table lists this clonotype with a few counts. This sequence joins TRBV7-9 and TRBJ2-3; 8 bases fit TRBD2. The CDR3 runs to 17 residues. The V gene's germline CDR1 is SEHNR and CDR2 FQNEAQ (reference sequence). The ends lost 5 bases at V and 2 bases at J; junction bases unmatched: 12. This chain's CDR3 is CASSPRTSWDLTDTQYF. The CDR3 nucleotides read TGTGCCAGCAGCCCCCGGACTAGCTGGGATCTCACAGATACGCAGTATTTT.

V and J are TRBV2 and TRBJ2-5; 10 nucleotides agree with TRBD1. This CDR3 is built from 14 residues. V was pared by 6 bases and J by 1 base, with 2 bases of the junction left unmatched. From germline, CDR1 is SNHLY and CDR2 FYNNEI. The CDR3 loop reads CASRDRGGQETQYF. The CDR3 bases are TGTGCCAGCAGGGACAGGGGGGGCCAAGAGACCCAGTACTTC. The variable domain in full, completed from reference TRBV2 and TRBJ2-5, reads EPEVTQTPSHQVTQMGQEVILRCVPISNHLYFYWYRQILGQKVEFLVSFYNNEISEKSEIFDDQFSVERPDGSNFTLKIRSTKLEDSAMYFCASRDRGGQETQYFGPGTRLLVL.

The V and J genes are TRBV3-1 and TRBJ2-1; D ambiguous. The V and J ends lost 0 bases and 1 base respectively, with 10 bases between them. Germline V gene lookup returns CDR1 LGHDT and CDR2 YNNKEL (reference sequence). The CDR3 extends over 16 amino acids. Here the CDR3 reads CASSQDHRRSYNEQFF. The CDR3 DNA reads TGTGCCAGCAGCCAAGATCACAGAAGGTCCTACAATGAGCAGTTCTTC.

This chain links TRBV25-1 with TRBJ2-1; D not resolved. This CDR3 spans 12 amino acids. Trimming left V 2 bases short and J 6 bases short, with 5 bases between. The germline CDR1 and CDR2 sequences are MGHDK and SYGVNS. The CDR3: CASSEGVNEQFF. Here the CDR3 DNA reads TGTGCCAGCAGTGAAGGTGTCAATGAGCAGTTCTTC.

This sequence joins TRBV6-5 and TRBJ2-3, with unresolved D. The CDR3 loop spans 14 amino acids. Deletions cut 2 bases from V and 3 bases from J, with 9 bases between. In germline, CDR1 is MNHEY, CDR2 SVGAGI. CDR3 in DNA: TGTGCCAGCAGTTACAGACGAAAAACAGATACGCAGTATTTT. Protein: CASSYRRKTDTQYF.

This clonotype was seen more than once but under ten times. The chain's CDR3 is CASSLTGGGNQPQHF. CDR3 nucleotide sequence: TGTGCCAGCAGTTTGACAGGGGGTGGCAATCAGCCCCAGCATTTT. The rearrangement uses TRBV11-2 and TRBJ1-5; 9 bases align to TRBD1. Germline CDR1 is SGHAT and CDR2 is FQNNGV. Germline trimming cut 6 bases from V and 2 bases from J; bases unmatched to any gene: 5. The CDR3 has 15 amino acids.

This chain links TRBV29-1 with TRBJ2-5; the D is unclear. The CDR3 has 14 amino acids. V was pared by 3 bases and J by 8 bases, with 19 bases between. Germline CDR1 SQVTM, CDR2 ANQGSEA. CDR3 bases: TGCAGCGTTGATCACCGCTCAGCGTGGGAAACCCAGTACTTC. Its translation is CSVDHRSAWETQYF. The complete variable domain, with remaining parts taken from reference TRBV29-1 and TRBJ2-5, reads SAVISQKPSRDICQRGTSLTIQCQVDSQVTMMFWYRQQPGQSLTLIATANQGSEATYESGFVIDKFPISRPNLTFSTLTVSNMSPEDSSIYLCSVDHRSAWETQYFGPGTRLLVL.

CDR3 nucleotides: TGTGCCAGCAGCCCACCCCGGCTGTGGGAGACCCAGTACTTC. It translates to CASSPPRLWETQYF. The chain recombines TRBV7-2 with TRBJ2-5; D gene unclear. Looked up from germline, CDR1 is SGHTA and CDR2 is FQGNSA. The V end lost 5 bases, the J end lost 5 bases, and 15 bases lay between the germline ends. The CDR3 length is 14 residues.

This clonotype has more than one count but fewer than ten. The rearrangement joins TRBV5-8 to TRBJ2-2; D is unresolved. Trimming removed 3 bases from V and 6 bases from J, with 9 bases in between. Germline V gene lookup returns CDR1 SGHTS and CDR2 YDEGEE. The CDR3 is 13 residues long. CDR3 sequence reads: CASSSGSSGELFF. The CDR3 DNA sequence: TGTGCCAGCAGCTCCGGCTCTTCCGGGGAGCTGTTTTTT.

Only a few counts were recorded for this clonotype. This chain uses TRBV6-4 with TRBJ2-3, with 10 bases identical to TRBD1. V lost 6 bases and J lost 2; bases outside the gene matches: 5. CDR3 length: 15 amino acids. Germline V lookup: CDR1 MRHNA, CDR2 SNTAGT. The chain's CDR3 is CASRLTGGLTDTQYF. CDR3 coding DNA: TGTGCCAGCAGGTTGACAGGGGGCCTCACAGATACGCAGTATTTT.

The chain links TRBV20-1 to TRBJ2-7; 9 bases match TRBD2. CDR1 and CDR2 from the germline V gene are DFQATT and SNEGSKA (reference sequence). Trimming took 3 bases from V and 7 from J; bases not matched to a gene: 7. The CDR3 extends over 13 amino acids. The CDR3 here is CSARREGVWEQYF. The CDR3 DNA follows: TGCAGTGCTAGGCGGGAGGGGGTCTGGGAGCAGTACTTC.

This clonotype has only one observation. The rearrangement uses TRBV28 and TRBJ1-2; unclear D gene. The CDR3 length is 13 residues. V was shortened by 2 bases and J by 4 bases, with 8 bases between the two germline ends. Germline CDR1 and CDR2: MDHEN and SYDVKM. CDR3 amino acids: CASSLGPPYGYTF. CDR3 nucleotide sequence: TGTGCCAGCAGTTTAGGCCCCCCCTATGGCTACACCTTC.

This clonotype was counted between two and nine times. V gene TRBV12-3 or TRBV12-4 combines with J gene TRBJ1-1; TRBD1 matches at 9 bases. Trimming cost V 6 bases and J 2 bases; bases outside gene matches: 13. This CDR3 has 17 residues. CDR3 DNA: TGTGCCAGCAGACGAATACAGGGGGCAGGTGAAAACACTGAAGCTTTCTTT. As protein: CASRRIQGAGENTEAFF.

This clonotype was recorded a few times. The rearrangement uses TRBV20-1 and TRBJ2-7; TRBD2 is a possible D gene (6 bases). The germline CDR1 and CDR2 sequences are DFQATT and SNEGSKA (reference sequence). V was clipped by 6 bases and J by 1 base, with 10 bases between them. This CDR3 has 12 residues. CDR3 DNA: TGCAGTGCCCGGGACTCTTCCTACGAGCAGTACTTC. Protein product: CSARDSSYEQYF.

Only a few counts were recorded for this clonotype. The J gene is TRBJ2-7, the V gene TRBV6-5; 8 bases agree with TRBD2. From germline, CDR1 is MNHEY and CDR2 SVGAGI. The CDR3 totals 15 residues. V shed 4 bases, J shed 0 bases, and the junction held 5 bases outside the gene matches. CDR3: CASSLSGSSSYEQYF. Written as DNA, the CDR3 is TGTGCCAGCAGTTTGAGCGGGAGTTCCTCCTACGAGCAGTACTTC.

A few counts support this clonotype. The chain has TRBV10-3 and TRBJ1-5, with 7 nucleotides matching TRBD1. V shed 6 bases and J 5 bases; nucleotides not matched to a gene: 10. CDR1 is ENHRY, CDR2 SYGVKD, per germline. The CDR3 runs to 15 residues. Here the CDR3 DNA reads TGTGCCATCAGCGATTACAGGGGATCCGATCAGCCCCAGCATTTT. Translating it yields CAISDYRGSDQPQHF.

This clonotype has just a few counts. V is TRBV27 and J is TRBJ1-1, with D possibly matching TRBD1 (5 bases). V was shortened by 6 bases and J by 4 bases, with 15 bases between the two germline ends. Germline CDR1 is MNHEY and CDR2 is SMNVEV (reference sequence). This CDR3 has 14 residues. CDR3 region: CASRPIRGGTEAFF. The CDR3, as DNA: TGTGCCAGCAGACCAATCCGTGGGGGCACTGAAGCTTTCTTT.

The chain links TRBV27 to TRBJ1-5, with D possibly being TRBD1 (6 bases). With 6 bases removed from V and 7 bases from J, the gap between germline ends came to 19 bases. Looked up from germline, CDR1 is MNHEY and CDR2 is SMNVEV (reference sequence). The CDR3 is 15 amino acids. The CDR3 loop reads CASREEGRGDQPQHF. The CDR3 region has the DNA TGTGCCAGCAGGGAAGAGGGCAGGGGTGACCAGCCCCAGCATTTT.

This chain joins TRBV28 and TRBJ1-6, with D possibly matching TRBD1 (5 bases). Germline values: CDR1 MDHEN, CDR2 SYDVKM. Trimming stripped 6 bases from V and 7 bases from J, with 16 bases between. CDR3 length: 15 residues. CDR3 nucleotides: TGTGCCAGCAGCTCCCGGGGGGTTCAGAATTCACCCCTCCACTTT. Its protein is CASSSRGVQNSPLHF.

V gene TRBV19 combines with J gene TRBJ2-7; 10 bases map to TRBD2. The V gene end was trimmed by 5 bases and the J gene end by 7 bases; junction bases not matched to a gene: 8. The CDR3 contains 14 residues. CDR1 and CDR2 from the germline V gene are LNHDA and SQIVND (reference sequence). The CDR3 DNA is TGTGCCAGTAGTGCGCTAGCGGGAGTTTCTGAGCAGTACTTC. Translation gives CASSALAGVSEQYF.

The V gene is TRBV15, the J gene TRBJ2-3; TRBD2 aligns across 7 bases. Germline loops: CDR1 LNHNV, CDR2 YYDKDF (reference sequence). This CDR3 is 16 amino acids long. V lost 0 bases to trimming and J lost 2 bases; unmatched junction nucleotides: 5. CDR3 sequence (DNA): TGTGCCACCAGCAGAGACATACGGGGGGACACAGATACGCAGTATTTT. It yields the protein CATSRDIRGDTDTQYF.

This clonotype turned up a few times. This chain uses TRBV28 with TRBJ2-7; 8 nucleotides align to TRBD2. Germline V gene sequence: CDR1 MDHEN, CDR2 SYDVKM. This CDR3 has 13 amino acids. V lost 5 bases, J lost 2 bases, and 2 bases stayed unmatched. CDR3 region: CASSQAGAYEQYF. CDR3 sequence (DNA): TGTGCCAGCAGTCAAGCGGGGGCCTACGAGCAGTACTTC.

This clonotype turned up a few times. The chain combines TRBV7-2 with TRBJ2-5; D gene uncertain. The CDR3 has 14 residues. Looked up from germline, CDR1 is SGHTA and CDR2 is FQGNSA. Trimming took 0 bases from V and 5 from J, leaving 10 bases between them. The CDR3 coding sequence is TGTGCCAGCAGCTTAGCGCGGACCGTGGAGACCCAGTACTTC. Translating gives CASSLARTVETQYF.